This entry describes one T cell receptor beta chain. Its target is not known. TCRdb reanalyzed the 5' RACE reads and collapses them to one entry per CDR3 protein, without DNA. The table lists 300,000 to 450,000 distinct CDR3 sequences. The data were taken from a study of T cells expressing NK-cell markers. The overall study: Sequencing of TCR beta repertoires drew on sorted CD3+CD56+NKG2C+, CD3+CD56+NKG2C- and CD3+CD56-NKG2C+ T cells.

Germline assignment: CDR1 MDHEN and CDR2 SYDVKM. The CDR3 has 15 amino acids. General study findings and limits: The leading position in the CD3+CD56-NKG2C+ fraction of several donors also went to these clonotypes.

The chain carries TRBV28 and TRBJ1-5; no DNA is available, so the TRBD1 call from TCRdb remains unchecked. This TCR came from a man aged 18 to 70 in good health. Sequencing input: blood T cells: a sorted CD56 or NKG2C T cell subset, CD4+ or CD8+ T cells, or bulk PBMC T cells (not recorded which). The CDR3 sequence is CASSATGGPNQPQHF. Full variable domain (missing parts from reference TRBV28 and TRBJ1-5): DVKVTQSSRYLVKRTGEKVFLECVQDMDHENMFWYRQDPGLGLRLIYFSYDVKMKEKGDIPEGYSVSREKKERFSLILESASTNQTSMYLCASSATGGPNQPQHFGDGTRLSIL.